This T cell receptor (beta chain) was recovered during a study of CD8 T cells in Susac syndrome. RNA, at about 0.5 to 1 ug, was reverse transcribed with random hexamers. TCRdb fed the immunoSEQ multiplex PCR reads into MiXCR, producing one record per CDR3 protein. This repertoire shows 200,000 to 250,000 distinct CDR3 sequences, around 93% found once; its top ten account for around 0.07%. Study results and caveats: The study admitted that it had a relatively small number of individuals in its TCR sequencing and HLA analysis.

On this clonotype itself: The target antigen is unknown.

Germline lookup yields CDR1 MNHNY and CDR2 SVGAGI (reference sequence). The CDR3 has 12 amino acids. V lost 7 bases and J lost 3, with 9 bases in between. The sequenced material came from CD4+ T cells from PBMCs. The rearrangement uses TRBV6-6 and TRBJ1-1; unclear D gene. This clonotype originated in a human donor with multiple sclerosis. The CDR3 here is CASTPAYTEAFF. CDR3 coding DNA: TGTGCCAGCACCCCGGCGTACACTGAAGCTTTCTTT.